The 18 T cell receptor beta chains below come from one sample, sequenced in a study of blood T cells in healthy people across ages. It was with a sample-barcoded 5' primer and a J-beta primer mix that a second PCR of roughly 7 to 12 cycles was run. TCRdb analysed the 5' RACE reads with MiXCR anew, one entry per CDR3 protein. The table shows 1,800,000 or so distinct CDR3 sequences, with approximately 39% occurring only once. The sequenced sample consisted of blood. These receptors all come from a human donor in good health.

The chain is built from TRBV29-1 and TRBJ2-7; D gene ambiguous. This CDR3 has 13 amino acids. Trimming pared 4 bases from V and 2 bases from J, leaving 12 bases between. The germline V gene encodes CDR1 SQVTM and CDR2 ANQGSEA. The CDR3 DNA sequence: TGCAGCGTTGTAGGGCAGCCCACCTACGAGCAGTACTTC. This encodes CSVVGQPTYEQYF.

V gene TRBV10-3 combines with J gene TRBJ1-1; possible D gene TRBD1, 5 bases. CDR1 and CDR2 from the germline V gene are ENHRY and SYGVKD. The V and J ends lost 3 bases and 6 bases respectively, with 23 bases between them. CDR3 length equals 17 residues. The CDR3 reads CAISDHGGRRSGSEAFF. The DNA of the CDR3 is TGTGCCATCAGTGACCATGGGGGTAGACGGAGTGGCTCTGAAGCTTTCTTT.

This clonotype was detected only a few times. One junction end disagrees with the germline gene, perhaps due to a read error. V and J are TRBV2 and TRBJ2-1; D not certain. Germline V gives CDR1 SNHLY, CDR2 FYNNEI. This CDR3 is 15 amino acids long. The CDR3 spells CASSEPPIPYNEQFF. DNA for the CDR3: TGTGCCAGCAGTGAACCTCCCATTCCATACAATGAGCAGTTCTTT.

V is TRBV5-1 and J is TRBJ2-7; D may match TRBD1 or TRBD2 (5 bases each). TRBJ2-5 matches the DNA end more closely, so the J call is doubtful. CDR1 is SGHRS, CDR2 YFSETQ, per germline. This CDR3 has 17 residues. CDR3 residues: CASSFNGGQGGGKTQYF. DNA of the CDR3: TGCGCCAGCAGCTTTAACGGTGGGCAGGGTGGAGGAAAGACCCAGTACTTC.

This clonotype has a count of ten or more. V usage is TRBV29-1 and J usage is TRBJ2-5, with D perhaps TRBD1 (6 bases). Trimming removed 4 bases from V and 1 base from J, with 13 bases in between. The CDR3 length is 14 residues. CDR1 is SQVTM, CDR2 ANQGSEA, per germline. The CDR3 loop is CSVAFTGIQETQYF. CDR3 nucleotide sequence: TGCAGCGTTGCTTTTACAGGGATCCAAGAGACCCAGTACTTC.

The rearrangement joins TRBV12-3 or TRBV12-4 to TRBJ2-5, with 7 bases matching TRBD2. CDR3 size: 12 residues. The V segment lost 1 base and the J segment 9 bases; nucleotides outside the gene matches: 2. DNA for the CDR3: TGTGCCAGCAGTTTAGGGGGGAGGGCCCAGTACTTC. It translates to CASSLGGRAQYF.

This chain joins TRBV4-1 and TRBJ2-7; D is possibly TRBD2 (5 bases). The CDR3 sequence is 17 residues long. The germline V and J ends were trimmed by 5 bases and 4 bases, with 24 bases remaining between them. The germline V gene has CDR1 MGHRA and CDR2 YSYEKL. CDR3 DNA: TGCGCCAGCAGCGCTCAACCCAGACTCTTTGCGGGTTACGAGCAGTACTTC. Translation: CASSAQPRLFAGYEQYF.

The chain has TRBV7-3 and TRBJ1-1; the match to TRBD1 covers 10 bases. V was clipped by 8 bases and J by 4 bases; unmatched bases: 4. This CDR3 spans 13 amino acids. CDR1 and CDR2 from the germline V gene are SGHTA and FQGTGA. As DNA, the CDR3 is TGTGCCAGCGCACGGACAGGGGGCACTGAAGCTTTCTTT. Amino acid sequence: CASARTGGTEAFF.

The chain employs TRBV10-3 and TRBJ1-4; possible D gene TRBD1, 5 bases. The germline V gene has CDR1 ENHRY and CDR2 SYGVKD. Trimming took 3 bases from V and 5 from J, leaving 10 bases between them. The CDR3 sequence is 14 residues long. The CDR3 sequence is CAISELGGNEKLFF. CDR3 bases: TGTGCCATCAGTGAATTGGGGGGAAATGAAAAACTGTTTTTT.

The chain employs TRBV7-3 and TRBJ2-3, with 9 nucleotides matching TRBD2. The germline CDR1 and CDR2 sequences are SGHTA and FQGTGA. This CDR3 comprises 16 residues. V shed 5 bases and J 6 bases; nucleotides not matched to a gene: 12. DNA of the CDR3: TGTGCCAGCAGCCAAATAGGCGGGGGGGCCCCCGATACGCAGTATTTT. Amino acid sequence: CASSQIGGGAPDTQYF.

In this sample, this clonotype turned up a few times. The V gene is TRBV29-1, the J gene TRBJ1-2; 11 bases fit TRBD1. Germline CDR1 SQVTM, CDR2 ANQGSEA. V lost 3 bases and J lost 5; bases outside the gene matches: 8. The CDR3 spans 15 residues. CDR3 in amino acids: CSVDLDRGRSYGYTF. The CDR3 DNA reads TGCAGCGTTGACTTGGACAGGGGGCGAAGTTATGGCTACACCTTC. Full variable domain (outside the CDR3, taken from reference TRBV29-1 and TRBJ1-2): SAVISQKPSRDICQRGTSLTIQCQVDSQVTMMFWYRQQPGQSLTLIATANQGSEATYESGFVIDKFPISRPNLTFSTLTVSNMSPEDSSIYLCSVDLDRGRSYGYTFGSGTRLTVV.

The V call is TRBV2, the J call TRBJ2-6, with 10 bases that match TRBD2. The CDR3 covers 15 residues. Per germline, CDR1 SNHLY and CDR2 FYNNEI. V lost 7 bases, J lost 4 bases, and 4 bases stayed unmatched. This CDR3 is CASIAGGAGANVLTF. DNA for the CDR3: TGTGCCAGCATAGCGGGGGGAGCCGGGGCCAACGTCCTGACTTTC.

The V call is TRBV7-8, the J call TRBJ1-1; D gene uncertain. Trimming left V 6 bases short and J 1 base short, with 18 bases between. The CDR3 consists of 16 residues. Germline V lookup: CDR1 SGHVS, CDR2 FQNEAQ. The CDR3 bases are TGTGCCAGCAGTTTCATGGCCCGGGGAGGGAACACTGAAGCTTTCTTT. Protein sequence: CASSFMARGGNTEAFF.

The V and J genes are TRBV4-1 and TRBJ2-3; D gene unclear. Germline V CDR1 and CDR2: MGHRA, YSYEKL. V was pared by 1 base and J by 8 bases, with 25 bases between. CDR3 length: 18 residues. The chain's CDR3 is CASSQVGRPQGYKSTQYF. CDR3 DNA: TGCGCCAGCAGCCAAGTGGGTCGGCCACAAGGCTACAAAAGTACGCAGTATTTT.

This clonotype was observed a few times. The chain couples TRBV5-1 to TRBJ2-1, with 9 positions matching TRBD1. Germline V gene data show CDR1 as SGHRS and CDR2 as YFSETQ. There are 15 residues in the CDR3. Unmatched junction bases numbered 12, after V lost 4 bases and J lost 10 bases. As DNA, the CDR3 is TGCGCCAGCAGCAAGGGACAGGGTGGGGATCAAGAGCAGTTCTTC. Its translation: CASSKGQGGDQEQFF. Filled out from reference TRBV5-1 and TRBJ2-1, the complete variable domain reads KAGVTQTPRYLIKTRGQQVTLSCSPISGHRSVSWYQQTPGQGLQFLFEYFSETQRNKGNFPGRFSGRQFSNSRSEMNVSTLELGDSALYLCASSKGQGGDQEQFFGPGTRLTVL.

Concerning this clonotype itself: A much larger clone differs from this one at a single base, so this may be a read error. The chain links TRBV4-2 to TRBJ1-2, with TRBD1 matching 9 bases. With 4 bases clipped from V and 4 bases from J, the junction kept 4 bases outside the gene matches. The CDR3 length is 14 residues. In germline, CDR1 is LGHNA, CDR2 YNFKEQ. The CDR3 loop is CASSPGTGSYGYTF. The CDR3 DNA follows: TGTGCCAGCAGCCCCGGGACAGGGAGCTATGGCTACACCTTC.

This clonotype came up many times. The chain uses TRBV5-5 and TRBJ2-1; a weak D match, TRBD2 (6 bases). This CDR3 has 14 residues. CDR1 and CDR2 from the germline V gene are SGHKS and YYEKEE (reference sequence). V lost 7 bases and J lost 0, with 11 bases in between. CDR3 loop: CASGTTSSYNEQFF. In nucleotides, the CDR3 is TGTGCCAGCGGAACGACTAGCTCCTACAATGAGCAGTTCTTC.

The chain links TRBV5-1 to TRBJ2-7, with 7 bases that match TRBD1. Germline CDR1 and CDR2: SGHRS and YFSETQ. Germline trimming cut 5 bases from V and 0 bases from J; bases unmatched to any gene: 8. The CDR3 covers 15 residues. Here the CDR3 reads CASRKTGQSSYEQYF. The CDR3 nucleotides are TGCGCCAGCAGAAAGACGGGACAGAGCTCCTACGAGCAGTACTTC.